The rows below give T cell receptor beta chains drawn from one sample of a study of blood T cell repertoires in COVID-19. The protocol was immunoSEQ multiplex PCR, while the TCRdb copy is restricted to in-frame clones and leaves out a portion. Of 400,000 to 500,000 clones listed, around nine tenths were seen once; the top ten hold around 1.5%. The specimen was PBMCs or T cells enriched from blood (not recorded which). Receptors originate from a woman aged 18-29 years who had been exposed to COVID-19. The CDR3 runs from the conserved cysteine through the conserved F or W. A D gene is named only where the DNA matches it firmly.

d_gene: TRBD2; j_gene: TRBJ2-3; v_gene: TRBV7-7; CDR3aa: CASSLGSAGGPDTQYF
d_gene: NA; j_gene: TRBJ2-1; v_gene: TRBV7-9; CDR3aa: CASSYWTNEQFF
d_gene: NA; j_gene: TRBJ2-2; v_gene: TRBV6-5; CDR3aa: CASCPLVPGELFF
d_gene: TRBD2; j_gene: TRBJ2-1; v_gene: TRBV10-2; CDR3aa: CASSKRTSGSGNEQFF
d_gene: NA; j_gene: TRBJ2-7; v_gene: TRBV15; CDR3aa: CATSAREEFADMFYEQYF
d_gene: TRBD1; j_gene: TRBJ2-6; v_gene: TRBV5-4; CDR3aa: CASSLVGGAYLRANVLTF
d_gene: NA; j_gene: TRBJ2-7; v_gene: TRBV10-1; CDR3aa: CASSQGLIVYF
d_gene: TRBD1; j_gene: TRBJ2-1; v_gene: TRBV28; CDR3aa: CASSQGQGIRNEQFF
d_gene: NA; j_gene: TRBJ1-2; v_gene: TRBV28; CDR3aa: CASSLTVAVGFYGYTF
d_gene: NA; j_gene: TRBJ1-1; v_gene: TRBV28; CDR3aa: CASSLIFPGNTEAFF
d_gene: NA; j_gene: TRBJ1-4; v_gene: TRBV20-1; CDR3aa: CSASRTGTNEKLFF
d_gene: TRBD1; j_gene: TRBJ1-3; v_gene: TRBV25-1; CDR3aa: CASRDRGTGNTIYF
d_gene: NA; j_gene: TRBJ2-3; v_gene: TRBV24-1; CDR3aa: CATSDLDSSGDTQYF
d_gene: NA; j_gene: TRBJ1-2; v_gene: TRBV19; CDR3aa: CASTPSGGGRGTF
d_gene: TRBD1; j_gene: TRBJ1-2; v_gene: TRBV7-9; CDR3aa: CASSRGQGSVYGYTF
d_gene: TRBD1; j_gene: TRBJ2-7; v_gene: TRBV5-1; CDR3aa: CASSSSYRGTYEQYF
d_gene: TRBD2; j_gene: TRBJ2-1; v_gene: TRBV18; CDR3aa: CASSPVGSGGNEQFF
d_gene: TRBD1; j_gene: TRBJ2-2; v_gene: TRBV5-1; CDR3aa: CASSFVDPGQGRIGELFF